These 25 T cell receptor beta chains were all obtained from the same sample, sequenced in a study of CD8 T cells in ankylosing spondylitis. For these TCRs, the target antigens are not known. Broader study findings: For ankylosing spondylitis blood, a TCR beta motif of about 8 highly homologous variants appeared characteristic.

TCRdb used MiXCR to reprocess the 5' RACE reads, holding one entry per CDR3 protein. Here the sample spans just under 550,000 distinct CDR3 sequences, roughly an eighth being singletons. Input material: blood, either unsorted or a sorted T cell fraction (not recorded which). Receptor source: a male donor with ankylosing spondylitis.

This clonotype has more than one count but fewer than ten. The V and J genes are TRBV5-1 and TRBJ1-4; D remains unclear. Trimming stripped 0 bases from V and 0 bases from J, with 6 bases between. The length of the CDR3 is 15 residues. Germline values: CDR1 SGHRS, CDR2 YFSETQ. The CDR3 loop reads CASSLGTSTNEKLFF. CDR3 nucleotides: TGCGCCAGCAGCTTGGGCACCTCAACTAATGAAAAACTGTTTTTT.

Ten or more counts support this clonotype. The V gene is TRBV25-1, the J gene TRBJ2-2, with D possibly matching TRBD1 (5 bases). Germline V gene data show CDR1 as MGHDK and CDR2 as SYGVNS. There are 16 residues in the CDR3. V lost 3 bases and J 2 bases, leaving 13 bases between the germline ends. The CDR3 is CASSDPYRTNTGELFF. The CDR3 bases are TGTGCCAGCAGTGACCCGTACAGGACAAACACCGGGGAGCTGTTTTTT.

This chain connects TRBV7-9 to TRBJ2-5; D may be TRBD2 (6 bases). CDR3 length equals 14 residues. Germline V gives CDR1 SEHNR, CDR2 FQNEAQ (reference sequence). V lost 5 bases to trimming and J lost 5 bases, with 15 bases between them. The chain's CDR3 is CASSIRESGETQYF. DNA for the CDR3: TGTGCCAGCAGCATCCGGGAGTCCGGGGAGACCCAGTACTTC.

V usage is TRBV2 and J usage is TRBJ1-5; D is unresolved. Trimming took 11 bases from V and 3 from J, leaving 14 bases between them. This CDR3 is built from 13 residues. CDR1 and CDR2 from the germline V gene are SNHLY and FYNNEI. The CDR3 reads CAVGGGNNQPQHF. CDR3 coding DNA: TGTGCCGTCGGCGGCGGGAACAATCAGCCCCAGCATTTT.

The chain recombines TRBV18 with TRBJ2-1; no clear D gene. The CDR3 contains 15 residues. The germline V and J ends were trimmed by 3 bases and 0 bases, with 9 bases remaining between them. Germline V CDR1 and CDR2: KGHSH, LQKENI. The CDR3 sequence: CASSPPGNSYNEQFF. As DNA, the CDR3 is TGTGCCAGCTCACCTCCAGGAAACTCCTACAATGAGCAGTTCTTC.

This clonotype has only a few counts. The V and J genes are TRBV21-1 and TRBJ2-7; the table calls TRBD1, which could not be checked here. TRBV21-1 is labeled a pseudogene. The CDR3 runs to 14 residues. The CDR3 DNA reads TGTGCCAGCAGCATCAGGTCAGGGTCCTACGAGCAGTACGTC. Residues: CASSIRSGSYEQYV.

J is TRBJ2-1 and V is TRBV5-5; weak D call: TRBD2 (6 bases). CDR3 length: 16 amino acids. CDR1 and CDR2 from the germline V gene are SGHKS and YYEKEE (reference sequence). Trimming removed 3 bases at V and 0 bases at J, with 13 bases between. CDR3 nucleotide sequence: TGTGCCAGCAGCTCCTGGGGGGACTTCTCCTACAATGAGCAGTTCTTC. Amino acid sequence: CASSSWGDFSYNEQFF.

This clonotype showed up many times. The chain joins TRBV5-1 to TRBJ2-2; D is undetermined. V lost 5 bases to trimming and J lost 9 bases, with 17 bases between them. The germline V gene encodes CDR1 SGHRS and CDR2 YFSETQ. This CDR3 region has 14 residues. The chain's CDR3 is CASSQLPGRRELFF. For the CDR3, the DNA is TGCGCCAGCAGTCAACTCCCCGGGCGCAGGGAGCTGTTTTTT.

V usage is TRBV11-2 and J usage is TRBJ1-5; D is undetermined. V lost 1 base and J lost 6, with 16 bases in between. This CDR3 has 16 residues. Per the germline V gene, CDR1 is SGHAT and CDR2 is FQNNGV. The CDR3, as DNA: TGTGCCAGCAGCTTAGGCGCCGATTGGGGTTGTCAGCCCCAGCATTTT. It translates to CASSLGADWGCQPQHF. The full variable domain, completed using reference TRBV11-2 and TRBJ1-5, is EAGVAQSPRYKIIEKRQSVAFWCNPISGHATLYWYQQILGQGPKLLIQFQNNGVVDDSQLPKDRFSAERLKGVDSTLKIQPAKLEDSAVYLCASSLGADWGCQPQHFGDGTRLSIL.

As DNA, the CDR3 is TGTGCCAGCAGCTTAGATGTCGGGCAGGGGTACACTGAAGCTTTCTTT. Translation gives CASSLDVGQGYTEAFF. This chain joins TRBV11-2 and TRBJ1-1; the D gene is possibly TRBD1 (6 bases). The V end lost 0 bases, the J end lost 3 bases, and 14 bases lay between the germline ends. There are 16 residues in the CDR3. CDR1 and CDR2 (germline): SGHAT, FQNNGV.

The gene calls are TRBV3-1 and TRBJ2-7; 10 bases are a match to TRBD2. Germline CDR1 is LGHDT and CDR2 is YNNKEL (reference sequence). The CDR3 covers 13 residues. V was clipped by 4 bases and J by 5 bases; unmatched bases: 2. CDR3 DNA sequence: TGTGCCAGCAGCCCGGGACTAGCGAACGAGCAGTACTTC. Translation gives CASSPGLANEQYF.

The V and J genes are TRBV6-1 and TRBJ1-1; D might be TRBD1 (5 bases). Germline-derived CDR1 and CDR2 are MNHNS and SASEGT. This CDR3 spans 15 amino acids. Trimming removed 5 bases from V and 10 bases from J, with 23 bases in between. The CDR3 loop reads CASSPLQTDQRPAFF. In DNA, the CDR3 is TGTGCCAGCAGTCCTCTCCAGACAGACCAGCGACCAGCTTTCTTT.

This clonotype was seen at least ten times. The chain links TRBV5-6 to TRBJ2-1, with 8 nucleotides matching TRBD1. This CDR3 is built from 16 residues. Trimming at V came to 3 bases and at J to 0 bases, leaving 5 bases not matched to a gene. The germline V gene encodes CDR1 SGHDT and CDR2 YYEEEE. Here the CDR3 DNA reads TGTGCCAGCAGCTCAGGGGGCGCGAGCTCCTACAATGAGCAGTTCTTC. It codes for CASSSGGASSYNEQFF.

This clonotype was seen more than once but under ten times. This chain links TRBV7-2 with TRBJ2-5; 7 positions agree with TRBD1. With 4 bases clipped from V and 3 bases from J, the junction kept 5 bases outside the gene matches. The CDR3 sequence is 14 residues long. Germline values: CDR1 SGHTA, CDR2 FQGNSA. CDR3 amino acids: CASSSGQIEETQYF. The CDR3, as DNA: TGTGCCAGCAGCTCGGGACAGATAGAAGAGACCCAGTACTTC.

This clonotype was counted at least ten times. The J gene is TRBJ1-5, the V gene TRBV2; possible D gene TRBD1, 5 bases. CDR3 length equals 13 residues. Trimming took 7 bases from V and 4 from J, leaving 11 bases between them. Looked up from germline, CDR1 is SNHLY and CDR2 is FYNNEI. The CDR3 is CASIPDTNQPQHF. The CDR3 DNA reads as TGTGCCAGCATCCCGGACACAAATCAGCCCCAGCATTTT.

This rearrangement joins TRBV7-9 to TRBJ1-1, with D unclear. The germline V and J ends were trimmed by 2 bases and 7 bases, with 14 bases remaining between them. Germline V CDR1 and CDR2: SEHNR, FQNEAQ (reference sequence). The CDR3 contains 14 residues. CDR3 residues: CASSLKGHMGEAFF. For the CDR3, the DNA is TGTGCCAGCAGCTTAAAAGGGCACATGGGTGAAGCTTTCTTT.

Only one count was recorded for this clonotype. The genes are TRBV20-1 and TRBJ2-1, with D perhaps matching TRBD2 (5 bases). CDR1 and CDR2 from the germline V gene are DFQATT and SNEGSKA (reference sequence). The CDR3 spans 15 residues. Trimming took off 0 bases at V and 2 bases at J, with 11 bases between the two ends. DNA for the CDR3: TGCAGTGCTAGAGATCCAGCGGTTCCCTACAATGAGCAGTTCTTC. It yields the protein CSARDPAVPYNEQFF.

CDR3 sequence: CATSDYKNTEAFF. CDR3 sequence (DNA): TGTGCCACCAGTGATTACAAGAACACTGAAGCTTTCTTT. The V call is TRBV24-1, the J call TRBJ1-1; D is uncertain. The CDR3 loop spans 13 amino acids. CDR1 and CDR2 from the germline V gene are KGHDR and SFDVKD. V dropped 2 bases and J dropped 1 base, with 4 bases sitting between them.

This clonotype has only a few counts. The J gene is TRBJ2-7, the V gene TRBV25-1; TRBD1 agrees at 7 bases. Germline values: CDR1 MGHDK, CDR2 SYGVNS. J gave up 4 bases and V 6 bases, and 6 bases lay outside the gene matches. The CDR3 runs 13 residues. In DNA form, the CDR3 reads TGTGCCAGCAGAGGGGACAGTAATTACGAGCAGTACGTC. Translation gives CASRGDSNYEQYV.

The J gene is TRBJ2-7, the V gene TRBV13; 9 nucleotides agree with TRBD2. The V gene end was trimmed by 5 bases and the J gene end by 3 bases; junction bases not matched to a gene: 11. CDR1 is PRHDT and CDR2 is FYEKMQ in the germline V gene (reference sequence). The length of the CDR3 is 16 residues. CDR3 region: CASSPRGSGGYYEQYF. The CDR3 bases are TGTGCCAGCAGCCCCAGGGGTAGCGGGGGCTACTACGAGCAGTACTTC.

This clonotype was counted only a few times. This sequence joins TRBV19 and TRBJ1-1; possible D gene TRBD1, 5 bases. CDR1 and CDR2 from the germline V gene are LNHDA and SQIVND (reference sequence). V was trimmed by 7 bases and J by 0 bases, leaving 15 bases between them. The CDR3 length is 15 residues. The CDR3 nucleotides are TGTGCCAGTATCACGAGTGGGGGACTGAACACTGAAGCTTTCTTT. Its protein product is CASITSGGLNTEAFF.

This clonotype was seen a handful of times. J is TRBJ1-5 and V is TRBV24-1, with a weak D call TRBD1 (5 bases). V lost 5 bases to trimming and J lost 2 bases, with 15 bases between them. CDR1 is KGHDR and CDR2 is SFDVKD in the germline V gene. The CDR3 is made up of 16 amino acids. CDR3 region: CATSGIGGAGNQPQHF. CDR3 coding DNA: TGTGCCACCAGTGGTATTGGAGGGGCAGGCAATCAGCCCCAGCATTTT.

Ten or more counts support this clonotype. The chain links TRBV12-3 or TRBV12-4 to TRBJ2-2, with 9 bases lining up with TRBD1. Trimming removed 6 bases from V and 4 bases from J; junction bases left unmatched: 3. The length of the CDR3 is 14 residues. The CDR3 protein is CASRQGASTGELFF. In nucleotides, the CDR3 is TGTGCCAGCAGACAGGGGGCGTCCACCGGGGAGCTGTTTTTT.

This clonotype was recorded a few times. The rearrangement uses TRBV7-9 and TRBJ2-1; TRBD2 matches at 8 bases. V was clipped by 4 bases and J by 5 bases; unmatched bases: 10. CDR3 length: 16 residues. Germline loops: CDR1 SEHNR, CDR2 FQNEAQ (reference sequence). The CDR3 is CASSSKGLEKDNEQFF. CDR3 in DNA: TGTGCCAGCAGCTCCAAGGGACTAGAGAAGGACAATGAGCAGTTCTTC.

The chain employs TRBV3-1 and TRBJ1-2; D is ambiguous. The germline V and J ends were trimmed by 1 base and 4 bases, with 19 bases remaining between them. Germline V lookup: CDR1 LGHDT, CDR2 YNNKEL (reference sequence). CDR3 length: 17 amino acids. CDR3 residues: CASSQAGGSAGFYGYTF. CDR3 nucleotides: TGTGCCAGCAGCCAAGCGGGCGGCTCGGCCGGATTCTATGGCTACACCTTC.